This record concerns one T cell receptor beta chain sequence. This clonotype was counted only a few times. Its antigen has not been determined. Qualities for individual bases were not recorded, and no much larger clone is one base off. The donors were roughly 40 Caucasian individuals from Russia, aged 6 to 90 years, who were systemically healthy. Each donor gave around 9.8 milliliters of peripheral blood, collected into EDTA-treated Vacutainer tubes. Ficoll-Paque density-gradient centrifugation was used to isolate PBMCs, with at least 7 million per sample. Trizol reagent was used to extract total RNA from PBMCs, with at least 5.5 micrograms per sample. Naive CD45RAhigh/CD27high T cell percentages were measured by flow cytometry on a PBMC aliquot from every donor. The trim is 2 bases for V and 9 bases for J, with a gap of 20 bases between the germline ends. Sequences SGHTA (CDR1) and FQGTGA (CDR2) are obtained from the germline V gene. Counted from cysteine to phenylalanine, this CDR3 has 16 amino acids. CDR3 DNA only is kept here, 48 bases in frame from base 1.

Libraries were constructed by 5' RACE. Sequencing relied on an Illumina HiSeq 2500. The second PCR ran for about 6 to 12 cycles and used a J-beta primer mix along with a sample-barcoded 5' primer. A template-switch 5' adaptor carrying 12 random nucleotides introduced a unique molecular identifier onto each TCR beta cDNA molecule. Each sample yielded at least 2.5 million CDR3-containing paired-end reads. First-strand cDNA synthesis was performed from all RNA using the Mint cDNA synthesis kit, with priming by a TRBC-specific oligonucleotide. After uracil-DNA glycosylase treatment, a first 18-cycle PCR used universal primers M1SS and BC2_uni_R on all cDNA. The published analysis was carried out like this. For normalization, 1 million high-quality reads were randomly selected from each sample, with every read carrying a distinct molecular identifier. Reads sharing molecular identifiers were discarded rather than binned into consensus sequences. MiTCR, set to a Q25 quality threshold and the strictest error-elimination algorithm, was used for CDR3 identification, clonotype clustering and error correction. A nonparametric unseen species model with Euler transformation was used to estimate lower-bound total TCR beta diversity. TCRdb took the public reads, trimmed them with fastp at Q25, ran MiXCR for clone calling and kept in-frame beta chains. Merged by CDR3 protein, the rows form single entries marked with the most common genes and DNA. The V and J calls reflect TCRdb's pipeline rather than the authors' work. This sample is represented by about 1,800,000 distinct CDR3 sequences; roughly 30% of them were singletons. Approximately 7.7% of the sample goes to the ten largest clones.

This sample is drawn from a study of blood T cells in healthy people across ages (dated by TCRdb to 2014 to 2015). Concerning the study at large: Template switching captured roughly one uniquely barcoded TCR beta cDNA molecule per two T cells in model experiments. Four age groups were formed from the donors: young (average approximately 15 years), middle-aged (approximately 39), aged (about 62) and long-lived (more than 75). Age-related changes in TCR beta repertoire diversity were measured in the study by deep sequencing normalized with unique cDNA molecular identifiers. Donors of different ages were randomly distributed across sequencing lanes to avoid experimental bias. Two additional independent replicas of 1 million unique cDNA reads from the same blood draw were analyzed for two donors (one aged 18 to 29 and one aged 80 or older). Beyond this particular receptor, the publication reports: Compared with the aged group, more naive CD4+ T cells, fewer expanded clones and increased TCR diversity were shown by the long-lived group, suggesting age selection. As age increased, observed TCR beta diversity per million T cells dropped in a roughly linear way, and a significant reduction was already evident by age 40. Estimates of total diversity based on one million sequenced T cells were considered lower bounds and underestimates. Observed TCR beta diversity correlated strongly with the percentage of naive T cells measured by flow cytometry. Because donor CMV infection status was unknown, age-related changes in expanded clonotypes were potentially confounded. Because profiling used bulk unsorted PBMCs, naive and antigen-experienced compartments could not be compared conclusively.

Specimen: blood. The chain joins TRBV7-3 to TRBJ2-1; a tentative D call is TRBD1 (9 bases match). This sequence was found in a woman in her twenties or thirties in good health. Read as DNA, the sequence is TGTGCCAGCAGCTTAGGCCGAGGGACAGGGACTAGTGAGCAGTTCTTC. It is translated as CASSLGRGTGTSEQFF.